Listed below are T cell receptor beta chains from one sample, sequenced in a study of regulatory T cells in long-lasting Graves disease. TCRdb itself ran the multiplex PCR reads through MiXCR, one entry per CDR3 protein. The table lists over 300,000 distinct CDR3 sequences, roughly 16% of them singletons, with roughly 20% in the top ten. The source was peripheral blood mononuclear cells (PBMCs), collected at new diagnosis, from a patient treated with antithyroid drugs. These receptors originate from a female donor with Graves disease. CDR3s include the opening cysteine and the closing phenylalanine or tryptophan. A D gene is named only where the DNA matches it firmly. Rows may omit the clone size; those that give it use once, few, many or a size class.

J gene | V gene | D gene | clone size | CDR3 protein | CDR3 DNA
TRBJ2-7 | TRBV6-2/TRBV6-3 | TRBD1 | NA | CASSRGQGGRHERYF | TGTGCCAGCAGCCGAGGACAGGGGGGACGTCACGAGCGGTACTTC
TRBJ2-1 | TRBV6-5 | TRBD2 | NA | CASSYSSSGPYNEQFF | TGTGCCAGCAGTTACTCCTCTAGCGGGCCTTACAATGAGCAGTTCTTC
TRBJ2-3 | TRBV7-2 | TRBD2 | many | CASSTGTSGALSTDTQYF | TGTGCCAGCAGCACCGGGACTAGCGGGGCTCTTAGCACAGATACGCAGTATTTT
TRBJ2-5 | TRBV12-3/TRBV12-4 | TRBD1 | many | CASSLFVGTGRVGETQYF | TGTGCCAGCAGTTTATTCGTGGGGACAGGGCGGGTAGGAGAGACCCAGTACTTC
TRBJ2-1 | TRBV28 | TRBD1 | many | CASSADRGMYNEQFF | TGTGCCAGCAGTGCCGACAGGGGGATGTACAATGAGCAGTTCTTC
TRBJ1-1 | TRBV20-1 | TRBD1 | many | CSARAGTGEMNTEAFF | TGCAGTGCTAGAGCGGGGACAGGGGAAATGAACACTGAAGCTTTCTTT
TRBJ2-6 | TRBV4-2 | NA | many | CASSQEHNSGANVLTF | TGTGCCAGCAGCCAGGAACACAACTCTGGGGCCAACGTCCTGACTTTC
TRBJ2-1 | TRBV20-1 | NA | NA | CSVQNQYNEQFF | TGCAGTGTGCAGAATCAATACAATGAGCAGTTCTTC
TRBJ1-5 | TRBV12-5 | TRBD1 | many | CASGLGQGYSNQPQHF | TGTGCTAGTGGTTTGGGACAGGGTTATAGCAATCAGCCCCAGCATTTT
TRBJ2-2 | TRBV28 | TRBD2 | NA | CASNIAGAGVGELFF | TGTGCCAGCAATATAGCGGGTGCGGGGGTCGGGGAGCTGTTTTTT
TRBJ2-1 | TRBV5-1 | TRBD2 | NA | CAGSVASGRAPYNEQFF | TGCGCCGGCAGCGTAGCTAGCGGGAGGGCCCCCTACAATGAGCAGTTCTTC
TRBJ2-1 | TRBV3-1 | NA | many | CASSRGHEQFF | TGTGCCAGCAGCCGAGGGCATGAGCAGTTCTTC
TRBJ2-7 | TRBV29-1 | NA | few | CSVVEGITQYF | TGCAGCGTTGTTGAGGGGATCACGCAGTACTTC
TRBJ1-1 | TRBV3-1 | TRBD1 | many | CASSQDLSRTGNTEAFF | TGTGCCAGCAGCCAAGACCTTAGTAGGACAGGGAACACTGAAGCTTTCTTT
TRBJ1-6 | TRBV5-1 | NA | many | CASSLDLTDNNSPLHF | TGCGCCAGCAGCTTGGACCTAACGGACAATAATTCACCCCTCCACTTT
TRBJ2-1 | TRBV7-2 | TRBD1 | NA | CASSQGQTYNEQFF | TGTGCCAGCAGCCAGGGACAGACTTACAATGAGCAGTTCTTC
TRBJ1-5 | TRBV4-1 | NA | NA | CASSQQGTQHQPQHF | TGCGCCAGCAGCCAACAGGGGACACAGCATCAGCCCCAGCATTTT
TRBJ2-1 | TRBV25-1 | NA | many | CASSESYYSYSYNEQFF | TGTGCCAGCAGTGAATCGTACTACTCCTACTCCTACAATGAGCAGTTCTTC
TRBJ2-1 | TRBV18 | TRBD1 | NA | CASGEYNTGGNEQFF | TGTGCCAGTGGCGAATATAATACAGGGGGCAATGAGCAGTTCTTC
TRBJ2-7 | TRBV7-2 | NA | many | CASSLRQTSREQYF | TGTGCCAGCAGCTTACGGCAGACGTCTCGGGAGCAGTACTTC
TRBJ1-2 | TRBV5-4 | NA | many | CASSPEFLAGGYTF | TGTGCCAGCAGCCCCGAATTCTTAGCGGGAGGCTACACCTTC
TRBJ1-5 | TRBV11-2 | NA | NA | CASSWGVSQPQHF | TGTGCCAGCAGCTGGGGAGTCAGTCAGCCCCAGCATTTT
TRBJ1-1 | TRBV4-1 | TRBD1 | few | CASSQRQGSISEAFF | TGCGCCAGCAGCCAACGACAGGGTTCTATTTCTGAAGCTTTCTTT
TRBJ1-1 | TRBV12-3/TRBV12-4 | TRBD1 | many | CASSWGTGRGAFF | TGTGCCAGCAGTTGGGGGACAGGGCGAGGTGCTTTCTTT
TRBJ2-3 | TRBV6-2/TRBV6-3 | NA | NA | CASSYLQGTDTQYF | TGTGCCAGCAGTTATCTACAGGGCACAGATACGCAGTATTTT
TRBJ2-3 | TRBV19 | TRBD2 | many | CASRVNLAGVADTQYF | TGTGCCAGTAGGGTCAATCTAGCGGGAGTCGCAGATACGCAGTATTTT
TRBJ1-1 | TRBV20-1 | TRBD1 | many | CSARDGSRTGPNTEAFF | TGCAGTGCTAGAGATGGGAGTAGGACAGGACCGAACACTGAAGCTTTCTTT